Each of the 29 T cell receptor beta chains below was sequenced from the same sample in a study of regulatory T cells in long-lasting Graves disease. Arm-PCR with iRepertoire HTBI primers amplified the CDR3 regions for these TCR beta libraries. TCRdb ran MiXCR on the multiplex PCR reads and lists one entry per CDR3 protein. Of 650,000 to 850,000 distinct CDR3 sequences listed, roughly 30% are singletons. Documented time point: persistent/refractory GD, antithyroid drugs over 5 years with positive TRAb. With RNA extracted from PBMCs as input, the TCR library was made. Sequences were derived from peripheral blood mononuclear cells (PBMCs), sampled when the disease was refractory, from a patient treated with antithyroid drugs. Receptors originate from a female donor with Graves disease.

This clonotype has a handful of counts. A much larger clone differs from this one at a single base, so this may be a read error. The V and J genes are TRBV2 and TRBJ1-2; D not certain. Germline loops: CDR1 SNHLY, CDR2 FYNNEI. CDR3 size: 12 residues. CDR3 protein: CASSESSYDYTF. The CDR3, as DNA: TGTGCCAGCAGTGAGTCCAGCTATGACTACACCTTC.

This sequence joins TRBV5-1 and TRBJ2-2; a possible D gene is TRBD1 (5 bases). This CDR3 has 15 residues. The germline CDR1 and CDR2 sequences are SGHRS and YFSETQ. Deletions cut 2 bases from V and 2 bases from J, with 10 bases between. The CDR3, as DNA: TGCGCCAGCAGCTTCGGCAGGGCCAACACCGGGGAGCTGTTTTTT. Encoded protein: CASSFGRANTGELFF.

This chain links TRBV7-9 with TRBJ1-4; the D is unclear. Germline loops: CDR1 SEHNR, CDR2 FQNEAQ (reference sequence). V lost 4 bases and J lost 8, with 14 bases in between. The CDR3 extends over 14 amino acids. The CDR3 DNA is TGTGCCAGCAGCTATATCGGCGTGAAGGAAAAACTGTTTTTT. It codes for CASSYIGVKEKLFF.

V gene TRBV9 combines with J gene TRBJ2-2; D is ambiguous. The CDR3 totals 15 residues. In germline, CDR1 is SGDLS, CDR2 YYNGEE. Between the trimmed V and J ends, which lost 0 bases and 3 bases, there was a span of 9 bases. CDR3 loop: CASSVDPRDTGELFF. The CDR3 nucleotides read TGTGCCAGCAGCGTAGACCCTCGGGACACCGGGGAGCTGTTTTTT.

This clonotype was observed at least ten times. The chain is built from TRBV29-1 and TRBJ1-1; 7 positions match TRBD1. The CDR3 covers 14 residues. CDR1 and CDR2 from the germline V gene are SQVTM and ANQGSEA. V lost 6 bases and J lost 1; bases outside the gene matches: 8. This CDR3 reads CSVGTVGSNTEAFF. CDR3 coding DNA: TGCAGCGTGGGGACAGTGGGGTCGAACACTGAAGCTTTCTTT.

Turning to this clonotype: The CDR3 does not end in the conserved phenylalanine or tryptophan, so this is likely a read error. The CDR3 region has the DNA TGTGCCAGCAGTAGGGACGCAAAGAACACTGAAGCTTTCCTT. This encodes CASSRDAKNTEAFL. The chain couples TRBV6-1 to TRBJ1-1; weak D call: TRBD1 (5 bases). This CDR3 has 14 amino acids. Germline V gene sequence: CDR1 MNHNS, CDR2 SASEGT. V was trimmed by 5 bases and J by 1 base, leaving 11 bases between them.

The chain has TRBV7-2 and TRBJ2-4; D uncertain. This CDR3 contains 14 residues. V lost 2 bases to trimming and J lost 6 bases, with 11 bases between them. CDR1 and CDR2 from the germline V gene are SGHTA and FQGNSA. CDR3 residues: CASSLLVQRNIQYF. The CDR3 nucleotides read TGTGCCAGCAGCTTACTGGTACAGAGAAACATTCAGTACTTC. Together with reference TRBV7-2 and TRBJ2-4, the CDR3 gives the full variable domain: GAGVSQSPSNKVTEKGKDVELRCDPISGHTALYWYRQSLGQGLEFLIYFQGNSAPDKSGLPSDRFSAERTGGSVSTLTIQRTQQEDSAVYLCASSLLVQRNIQYFGAGTRLSVL.

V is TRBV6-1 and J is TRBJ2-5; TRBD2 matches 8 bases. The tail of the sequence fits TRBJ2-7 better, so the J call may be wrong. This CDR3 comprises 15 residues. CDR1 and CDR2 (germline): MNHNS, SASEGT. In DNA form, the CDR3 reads TGTGCCAGCAGAACTGCCGGGACTAGAGCCTACGAGCAGTACTTC. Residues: CASRTAGTRAYEQYF.

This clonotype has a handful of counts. This chain's CDR3 is CASTPLEIGELFF. In nucleotides, the CDR3 is TGTGCCAGCACCCCTTTGGAGATCGGGGAGCTGTTTTTT. The chain joins TRBV28 to TRBJ2-2; D remains unclear. There are 13 residues in the CDR3. The V gene lost 7 bases and the J gene lost 7 bases, with 13 bases spanning the gap. Per the germline V gene, CDR1 is MDHEN and CDR2 is SYDVKM. Full variable domain (missing parts from reference TRBV28 and TRBJ2-2): DVKVTQSSRYLVKRTGEKVFLECVQDMDHENMFWYRQDPGLGLRLIYFSYDVKMKEKGDIPEGYSVSREKKERFSLILESASTNQTSMYLCASTPLEIGELFFGEGSRLTVL.

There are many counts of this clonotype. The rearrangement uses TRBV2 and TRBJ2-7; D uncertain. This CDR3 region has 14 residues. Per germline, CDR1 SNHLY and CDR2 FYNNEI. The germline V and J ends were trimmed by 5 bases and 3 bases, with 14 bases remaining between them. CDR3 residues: CASSQYSESYEQYF. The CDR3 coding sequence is TGTGCCAGCAGTCAGTACAGTGAGAGCTACGAGCAGTACTTC. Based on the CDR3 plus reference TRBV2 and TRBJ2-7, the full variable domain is EPEVTQTPSHQVTQMGQEVILRCVPISNHLYFYWYRQILGQKVEFLVSFYNNEISEKSEIFDDQFSVERPDGSNFTLKIRSTKLEDSAMYFCASSQYSESYEQYFGPGTRLTVT.

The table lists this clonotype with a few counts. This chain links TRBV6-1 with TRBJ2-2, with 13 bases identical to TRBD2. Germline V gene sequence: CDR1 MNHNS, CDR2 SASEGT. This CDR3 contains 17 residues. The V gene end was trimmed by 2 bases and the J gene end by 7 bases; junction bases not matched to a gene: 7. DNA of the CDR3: TGTGCCAGCAGTGAATTAGGACTAGCGGGAGACGGCGGGGAGCTGTTTTTT. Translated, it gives CASSELGLAGDGGELFF.

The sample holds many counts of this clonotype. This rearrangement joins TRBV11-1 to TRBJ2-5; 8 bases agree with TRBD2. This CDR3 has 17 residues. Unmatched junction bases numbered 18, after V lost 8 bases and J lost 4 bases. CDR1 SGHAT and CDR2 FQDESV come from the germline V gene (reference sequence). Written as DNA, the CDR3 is TGTGCCAGCTCACTTAGGGGGGTAGCGGGAATTGGAGAGACCCAGTACTTC. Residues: CASSLRGVAGIGETQYF.

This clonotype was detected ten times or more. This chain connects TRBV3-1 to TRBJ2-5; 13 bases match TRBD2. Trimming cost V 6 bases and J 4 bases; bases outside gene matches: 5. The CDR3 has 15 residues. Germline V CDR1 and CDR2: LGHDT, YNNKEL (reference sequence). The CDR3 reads CASRPGLAGAETQYF. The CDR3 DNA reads TGTGCCAGCAGACCCGGACTAGCGGGAGCAGAGACCCAGTACTTC.

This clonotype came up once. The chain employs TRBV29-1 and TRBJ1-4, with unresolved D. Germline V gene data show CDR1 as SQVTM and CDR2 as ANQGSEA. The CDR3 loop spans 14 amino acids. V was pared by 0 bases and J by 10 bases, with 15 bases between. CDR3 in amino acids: CSVEDRLEAGKLFF. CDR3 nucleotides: TGCAGCGTTGAAGATAGACTAGAGGCAGGAAAACTGTTTTTT. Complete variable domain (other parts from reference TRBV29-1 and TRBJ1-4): SAVISQKPSRDICQRGTSLTIQCQVDSQVTMMFWYRQQPGQSLTLIATANQGSEATYESGFVIDKFPISRPNLTFSTLTVSNMSPEDSSIYLCSVEDRLEAGKLFFGSGTQLSVL.

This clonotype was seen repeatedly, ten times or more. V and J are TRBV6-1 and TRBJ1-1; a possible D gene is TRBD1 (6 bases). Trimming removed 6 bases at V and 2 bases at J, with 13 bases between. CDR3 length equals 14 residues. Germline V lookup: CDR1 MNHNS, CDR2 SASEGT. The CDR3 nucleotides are TGTGCCAGCAGACCGGGACACGTAAACACTGAAGCTTTCTTT. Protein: CASRPGHVNTEAFF.

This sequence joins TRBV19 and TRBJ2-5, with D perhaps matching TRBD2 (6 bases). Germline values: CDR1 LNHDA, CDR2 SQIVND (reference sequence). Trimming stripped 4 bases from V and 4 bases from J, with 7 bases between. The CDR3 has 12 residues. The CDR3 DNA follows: TGTGCCAGTAGTACGGGAGCAGAGACCCAGTACTTC. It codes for CASSTGAETQYF.

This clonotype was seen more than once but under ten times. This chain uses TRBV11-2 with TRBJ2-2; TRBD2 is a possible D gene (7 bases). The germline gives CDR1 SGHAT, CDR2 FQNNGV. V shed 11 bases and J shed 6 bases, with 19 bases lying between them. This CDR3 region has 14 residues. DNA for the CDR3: TGTGCCTACTGGGGGGGGCCTGGCCCCGGGGAGCTGTTTTTT. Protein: CAYWGGPGPGELFF.

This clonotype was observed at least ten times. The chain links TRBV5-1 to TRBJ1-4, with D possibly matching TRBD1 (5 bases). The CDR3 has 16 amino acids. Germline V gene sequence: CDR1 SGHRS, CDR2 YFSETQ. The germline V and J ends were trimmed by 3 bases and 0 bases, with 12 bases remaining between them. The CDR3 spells CASSSDRAATNEKLFF. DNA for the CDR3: TGCGCCAGCAGCTCCGACAGAGCTGCAACTAATGAAAAACTGTTTTTT. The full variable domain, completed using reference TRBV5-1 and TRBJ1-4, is KAGVTQTPRYLIKTRGQQVTLSCSPISGHRSVSWYQQTPGQGLQFLFEYFSETQRNKGNFPGRFSGRQFSNSRSEMNVSTLELGDSALYLCASSSDRAATNEKLFFGSGTQLSVL.

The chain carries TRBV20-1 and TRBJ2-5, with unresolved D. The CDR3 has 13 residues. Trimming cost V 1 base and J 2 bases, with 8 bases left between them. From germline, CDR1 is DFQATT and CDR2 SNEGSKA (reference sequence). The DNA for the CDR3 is TGCAGTGCTAGAGGCCGCGTTCAAGAGACCCAGTACTTC. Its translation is CSARGRVQETQYF.

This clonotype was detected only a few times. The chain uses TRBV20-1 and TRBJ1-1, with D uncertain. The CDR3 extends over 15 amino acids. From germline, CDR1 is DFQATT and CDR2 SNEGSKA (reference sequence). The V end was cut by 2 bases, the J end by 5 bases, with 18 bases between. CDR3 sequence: CSARISVYGGTEAFF. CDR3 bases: TGCAGTGCTAGAATCTCCGTTTACGGTGGGACTGAAGCTTTCTTT.

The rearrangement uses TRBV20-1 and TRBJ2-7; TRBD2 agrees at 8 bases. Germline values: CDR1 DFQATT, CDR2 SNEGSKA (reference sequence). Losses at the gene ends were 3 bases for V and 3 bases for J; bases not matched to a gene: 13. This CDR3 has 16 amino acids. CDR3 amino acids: CSASGGRKNMNYEQYF. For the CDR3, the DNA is TGCAGTGCTAGTGGCGGGAGGAAGAATATGAACTACGAGCAGTACTTC.

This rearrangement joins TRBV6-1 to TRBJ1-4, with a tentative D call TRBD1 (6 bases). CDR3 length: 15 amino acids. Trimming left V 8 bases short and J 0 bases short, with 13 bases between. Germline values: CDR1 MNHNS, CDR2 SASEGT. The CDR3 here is CASSGTFATNEKLFF. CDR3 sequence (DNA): TGTGCCAGCTCCGGGACATTCGCAACTAATGAAAAACTGTTTTTT.

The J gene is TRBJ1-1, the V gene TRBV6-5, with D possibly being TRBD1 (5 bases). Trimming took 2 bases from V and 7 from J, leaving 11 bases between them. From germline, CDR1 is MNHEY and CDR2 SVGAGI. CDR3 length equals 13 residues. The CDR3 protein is CASSYARDLEAFF. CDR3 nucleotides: TGTGCCAGCAGTTACGCCAGGGACCTTGAAGCTTTCTTT.

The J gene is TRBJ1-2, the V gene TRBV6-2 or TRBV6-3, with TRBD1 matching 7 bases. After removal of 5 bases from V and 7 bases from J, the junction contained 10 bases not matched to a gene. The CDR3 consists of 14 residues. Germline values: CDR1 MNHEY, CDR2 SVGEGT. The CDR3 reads CASSPTQGVIGYTF. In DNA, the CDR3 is TGTGCCAGCAGTCCCACCCAGGGGGTGATTGGCTACACCTTC.

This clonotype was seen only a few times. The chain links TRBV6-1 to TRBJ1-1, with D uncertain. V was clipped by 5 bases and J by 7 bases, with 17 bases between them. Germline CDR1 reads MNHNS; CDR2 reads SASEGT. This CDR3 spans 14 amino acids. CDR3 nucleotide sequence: TGTGCCAGCAGTCCGTACTCATACAGCGGTGAAGCTTTCTTT. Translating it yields CASSPYSYSGEAFF.

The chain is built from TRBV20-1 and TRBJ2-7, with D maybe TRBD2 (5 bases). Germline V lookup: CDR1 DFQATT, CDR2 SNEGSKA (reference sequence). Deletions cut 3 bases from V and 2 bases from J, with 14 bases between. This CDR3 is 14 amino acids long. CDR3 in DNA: TGCAGTGCTAGTCTGAGCGGAACAACCTACGAGCAGTACTTC. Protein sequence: CSASLSGTTYEQYF.

CDR3 sequence: CASRGLNRQSYEQYF. The CDR3 region has the DNA TGTGCCAGCAGAGGCCTGAACAGGCAATCCTACGAGCAGTACTTC. The chain is built from TRBV6-1 and TRBJ2-7; a weak D match, TRBD1 (5 bases). This CDR3 is 15 amino acids long. The germline V gene has CDR1 MNHNS and CDR2 SASEGT. V was clipped by 6 bases and J by 1 base, with 16 bases between them.

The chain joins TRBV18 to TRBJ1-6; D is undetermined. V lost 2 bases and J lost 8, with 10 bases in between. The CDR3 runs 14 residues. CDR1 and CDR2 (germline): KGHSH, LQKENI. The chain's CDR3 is CASSPMGGDSPLHF. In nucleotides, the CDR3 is TGTGCCAGCTCACCAATGGGAGGAGATTCACCCCTCCACTTT.

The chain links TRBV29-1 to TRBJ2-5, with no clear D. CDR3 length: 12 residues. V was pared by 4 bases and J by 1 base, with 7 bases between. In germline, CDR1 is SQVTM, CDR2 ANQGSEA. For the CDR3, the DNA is TGCAGCGTTGGACGGATCCAAGAGACCCAGTACTTC. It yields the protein CSVGRIQETQYF.